The 9 T cell receptor beta chains below all came from one sample that was sequenced in a study of T cells in Graves' hyperthyroidism and ophthalmopathy. The investigators amplified TCR beta CDR3 regions from RNA transcripts. Carried out on the TCR CDR3, a first-round RT-PCR used the HTBI primer set. One entry per CDR3 protein, called by TCRdb with MiXCR from the multiplex PCR reads. The table has a few hundred thousand distinct CDR3 sequences, 15% to 19% seen once. The specimen was blood. All receptors come from a woman aged 25 to 39 with Graves' hyperthyroidism.

This clonotype was counted many times. DNA of the CDR3: TGTGCCACACAGCTAAGTGGAATTGGAAACACCATATATTTT. The encoded protein is CATQLSGIGNTIYF. The rearrangement joins TRBV10-3 to TRBJ1-3; D remains unclear. The CDR3 totals 14 residues. CDR1 and CDR2 from the germline V gene are ENHRY and SYGVKD. Between the trimmed V and J ends, which lost 10 bases and 3 bases, there was a span of 16 bases.

This clonotype was recorded a few times. V is TRBV20-1 and J is TRBJ2-1, with TRBD2 as a possible D gene (6 bases). The V gene lost 3 bases and the J gene lost 9 bases, with 21 bases spanning the gap. The germline gives CDR1 DFQATT, CDR2 SNEGSKA (reference sequence). The CDR3 contains 15 residues. DNA for the CDR3: TGCAGTGCTAGCACGACCCGGGGGAACTCTGGTGAGCAGTTCTTC. This codes for CSASTTRGNSGEQFF.

The sample holds many counts of this clonotype. The chain combines TRBV20-1 with TRBJ2-1; TRBD2 aligns across 10 bases. Germline CDR1 is DFQATT and CDR2 is SNEGSKA (reference sequence). V dropped 0 bases and J dropped 0; count of bases not matched to a gene: 2. The CDR3 has 16 amino acids. In DNA, the CDR3 is TGCAGTGCTAGAGATCGACTAGCGGGCTCCTACAATGAGCAGTTCTTC. This codes for CSARDRLAGSYNEQFF.

This clonotype was counted a few times. V gene TRBV4-1 combines with J gene TRBJ1-4; D gene unclear. Trimming removed 0 bases at V and 1 base at J, with 9 bases between. CDR3 length: 16 amino acids. Germline CDR1 MGHRA, CDR2 YSYEKL. As DNA, the CDR3 is TGCGCCAGCAGCCAAGAAACCAGGATAACTAATGAAAAACTGTTTTTT. Its translation: CASSQETRITNEKLFF.

Ten or more counts support this clonotype. CDR3 loop: CASSQDRLAGGTLSTDTQYF. The CDR3 nucleotides read TGTGCCAGCAGCCAAGACCGGCTAGCGGGAGGTACCCTAAGCACAGATACGCAGTATTTT. V gene TRBV3-1 combines with J gene TRBJ2-3, with 11 bases that match TRBD2. Germline V lookup: CDR1 LGHDT, CDR2 YNNKEL (reference sequence). The CDR3 loop spans 20 amino acids. J gave up 0 bases and V 0 bases, and 11 bases lay outside the gene matches.

The sample holds many counts of this clonotype. This rearrangement joins TRBV6-6 to TRBJ2-7, with D maybe TRBD1 (7 bases). The ends were cut back, 0 bases at V and 0 bases at J, with 15 bases in the middle. Per germline, CDR1 MNHNY and CDR2 SVGAGI (reference sequence). This CDR3 region has 17 residues. CDR3 DNA sequence: TGTGCCAGCAGTTACTCTGGCAGGGGGGCCTACTCCTACGAGCAGTACTTC. This gives the protein CASSYSGRGAYSYEQYF.

The V call is TRBV11-1, the J call TRBJ2-1; D uncertain. V gave up 5 bases and J gave up 1 base, with 12 bases separating them. This CDR3 spans 15 amino acids. CDR1 is SGHAT and CDR2 is FQDESV in the germline V gene (reference sequence). CDR3 sequence: CASSADVGSYNEQFF. The CDR3 bases are TGTGCCAGCAGCGCGGACGTAGGTTCCTACAATGAGCAGTTCTTC.

There are many counts of this clonotype. The chain uses TRBV11-2 and TRBJ2-3; TRBD2 matches 11 bases. V was clipped by 3 bases and J by 5 bases; unmatched bases: 7. The CDR3 runs 16 residues. From germline, CDR1 is SGHAT and CDR2 FQNNGV. In DNA form, the CDR3 reads TGTGCCAGCAGCTTTCGTAGCGGGAGGGCCGTAGATACGCAGTATTTT. It is translated as CASSFRSGRAVDTQYF.

Ten or more counts support this clonotype. The chain has TRBV27 and TRBJ2-3; 9 nucleotides line up with TRBD2. CDR1 is MNHEY, CDR2 SMNVEV, per germline (reference sequence). The junction had 16 bases not matched to a gene; V was cut back by 3 bases and J by 0 bases. The CDR3 is 20 amino acids. CDR3 region: CASSFMAGGPRSLSTDTQYF. The CDR3 DNA is TGTGCCAGCAGTTTCATGGCGGGAGGGCCACGGAGCCTAAGCACAGATACGCAGTATTTT.